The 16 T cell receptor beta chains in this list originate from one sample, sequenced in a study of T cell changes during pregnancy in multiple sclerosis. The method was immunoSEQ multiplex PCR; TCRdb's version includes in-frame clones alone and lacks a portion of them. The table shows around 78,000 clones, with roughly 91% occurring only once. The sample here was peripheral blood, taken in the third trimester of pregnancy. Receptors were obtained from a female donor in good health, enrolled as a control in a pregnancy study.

The CDR3 region has the DNA TGTGCCAGCAGCCAGGGGAATTCACCCCTCCACTTT. It yields the protein CASSQGNSPLHF. The rearrangement links TRBV9 to TRBJ1-6, with D possibly being TRBD1 (6 bases). CDR1 and CDR2 (germline): SGDLS, YYNGEE. The CDR3 contains 12 residues. V dropped 4 bases and J dropped 7 bases, with 6 bases sitting between them.

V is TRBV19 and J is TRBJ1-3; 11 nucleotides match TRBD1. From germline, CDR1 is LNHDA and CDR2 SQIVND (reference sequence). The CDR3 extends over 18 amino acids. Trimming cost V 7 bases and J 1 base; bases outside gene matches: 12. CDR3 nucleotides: TGTGCCAGTACCGGGACAGGGGGAAGCTGGAGGTCTGGAAACACCATATATTTT. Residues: CASTGTGGSWRSGNTIYF. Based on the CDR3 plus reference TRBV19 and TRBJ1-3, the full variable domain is DGGITQSPKYLFRKEGQNVTLSCEQNLNHDAMYWYRQDPGQGLRLIYYSQIVNDFQKGDIAEGYSVSREKKESFPLTVTSAQKNPTAFYLCASTGTGGSWRSGNTIYFGEGSWLTVV.

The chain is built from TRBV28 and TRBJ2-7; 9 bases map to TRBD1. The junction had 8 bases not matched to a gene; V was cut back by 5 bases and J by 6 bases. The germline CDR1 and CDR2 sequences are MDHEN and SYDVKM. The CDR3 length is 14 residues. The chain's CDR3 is CASSDRDRVREQYF. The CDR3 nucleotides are TGTGCCAGCAGTGACCGGGACAGGGTTCGCGAGCAGTACTTC.

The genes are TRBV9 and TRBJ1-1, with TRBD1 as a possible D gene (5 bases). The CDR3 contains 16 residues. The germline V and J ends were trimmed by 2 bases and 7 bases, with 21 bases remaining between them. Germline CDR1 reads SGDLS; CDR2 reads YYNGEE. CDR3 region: CASSVLPGGDGGEAFF. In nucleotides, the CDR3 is TGTGCCAGCAGCGTCCTCCCGGGGGGGGACGGTGGTGAAGCTTTCTTT.

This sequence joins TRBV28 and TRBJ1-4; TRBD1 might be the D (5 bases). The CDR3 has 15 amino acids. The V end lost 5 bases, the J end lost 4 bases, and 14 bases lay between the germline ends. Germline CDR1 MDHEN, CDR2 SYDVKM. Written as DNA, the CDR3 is TGTGCCAGCAGTCCGGGGGGTCCTTTTAATGAAAAACTGTTTTTT. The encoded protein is CASSPGGPFNEKLFF.

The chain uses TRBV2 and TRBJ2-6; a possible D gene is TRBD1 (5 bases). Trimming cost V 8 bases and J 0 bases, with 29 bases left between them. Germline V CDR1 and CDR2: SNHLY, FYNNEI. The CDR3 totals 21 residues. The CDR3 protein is CASLKRQSGAGRPSGANVLTF. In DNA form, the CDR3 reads TGTGCCAGCTTGAAGAGACAGAGTGGGGCTGGGCGACCCTCTGGGGCCAACGTCCTGACTTTC.

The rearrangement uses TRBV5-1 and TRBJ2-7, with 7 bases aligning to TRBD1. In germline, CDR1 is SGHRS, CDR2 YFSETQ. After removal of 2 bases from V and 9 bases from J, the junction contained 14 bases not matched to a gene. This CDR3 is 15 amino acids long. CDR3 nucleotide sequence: TGCGCCAGCAGCTTTGCCGCAGGGGGAAACACAGTGCAGTACTTC. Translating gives CASSFAAGGNTVQYF.

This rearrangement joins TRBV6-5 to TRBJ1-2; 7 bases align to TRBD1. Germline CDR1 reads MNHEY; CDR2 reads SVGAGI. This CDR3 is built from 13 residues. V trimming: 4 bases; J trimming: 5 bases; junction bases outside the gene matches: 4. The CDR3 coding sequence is TGTGCCAGCAGTTCCGGGACAGATTATGGCTACACCTTC. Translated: CASSSGTDYGYTF.

Written as DNA, the CDR3 is TGTGCCACCAGCAGCCAGGATTCACCCCTCCACTTT. Its protein is CATSSQDSPLHF. The genes are TRBV15 and TRBJ1-6; D ambiguous. This CDR3 comprises 12 residues. Germline V gene data show CDR1 as LNHNV and CDR2 as YYDKDF (reference sequence). Trimming pared 3 bases from V and 8 bases from J, leaving 5 bases between.

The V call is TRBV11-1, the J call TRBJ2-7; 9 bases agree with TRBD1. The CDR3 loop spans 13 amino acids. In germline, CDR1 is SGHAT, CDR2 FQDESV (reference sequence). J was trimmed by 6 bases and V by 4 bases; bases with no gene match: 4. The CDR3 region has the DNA TGTGCCAGCAGCTCCCGGGACAGGGCCGAGCAGTACTTC. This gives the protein CASSSRDRAEQYF.

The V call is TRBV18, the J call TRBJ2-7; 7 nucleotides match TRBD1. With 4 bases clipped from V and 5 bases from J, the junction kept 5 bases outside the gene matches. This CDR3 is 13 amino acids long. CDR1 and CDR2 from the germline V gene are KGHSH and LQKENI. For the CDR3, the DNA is TGTGCCAGCTCACAGACAGGGAGCCACGAGCAGTACTTC. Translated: CASSQTGSHEQYF. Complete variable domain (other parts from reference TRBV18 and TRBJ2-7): NAGVMQNPRHLVRRRGQEARLRCSPMKGHSHVYWYRQLPEEGLKFMVYLQKENIIDESGMPKERFSAEFPKEGPSILRIQQVVRGDSAAYFCASSQTGSHEQYFGPGTRLTVT.

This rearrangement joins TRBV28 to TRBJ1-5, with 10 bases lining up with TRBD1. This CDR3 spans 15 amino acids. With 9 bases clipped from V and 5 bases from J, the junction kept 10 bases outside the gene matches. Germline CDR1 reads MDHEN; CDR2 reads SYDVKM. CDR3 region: CASSRTGGFYQPQHF. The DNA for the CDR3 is TGTGCCAGTAGTCGGACAGGGGGTTTTTATCAGCCCCAGCATTTT.

CDR3 nucleotide sequence: TGTGCCAGCAGTTACTCGAGGAGCTCTTACAATGAGCAGTTCTTC. Protein: CASSYSRSSYNEQFF. The chain links TRBV6-6 to TRBJ2-1; no clear D. The CDR3 runs to 15 residues. Germline CDR1 reads MNHNY; CDR2 reads SVGAGI (reference sequence). Trimming pared 0 bases from V and 4 bases from J, leaving 10 bases between.

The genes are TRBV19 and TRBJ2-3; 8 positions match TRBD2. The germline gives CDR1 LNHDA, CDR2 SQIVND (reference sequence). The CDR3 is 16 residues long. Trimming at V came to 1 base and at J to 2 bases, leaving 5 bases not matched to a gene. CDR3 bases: TGTGCCAGTAGTATAGGTACTAGCGGATACACAGATACGCAGTATTTT. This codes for CASSIGTSGYTDTQYF.

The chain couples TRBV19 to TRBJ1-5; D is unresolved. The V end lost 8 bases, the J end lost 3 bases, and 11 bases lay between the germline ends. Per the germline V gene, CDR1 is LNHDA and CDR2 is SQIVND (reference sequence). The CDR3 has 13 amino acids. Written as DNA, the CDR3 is TGTGCCAGTTCGGAGGACTACAATCAGCCCCAGCATTTT. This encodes CASSEDYNQPQHF.

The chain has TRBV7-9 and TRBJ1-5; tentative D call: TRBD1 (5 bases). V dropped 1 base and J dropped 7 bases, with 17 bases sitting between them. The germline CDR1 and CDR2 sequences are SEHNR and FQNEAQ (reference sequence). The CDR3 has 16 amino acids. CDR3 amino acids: CASSLDGAGIGQPQHF. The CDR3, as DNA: TGTGCCAGCAGCTTAGATGGGGCAGGGATCGGGCAGCCCCAGCATTTT.